This is a list of T cell receptor beta chains from one sample in a study of T-cell reconstitution after alpha-beta-depleted transplantation in children. A single record per CDR3 protein comes from TCRdb applying MiXCR to the PCR reads. Among approximately 500,000 distinct CDR3 sequences listed, more than 20% were seen once. The specimen comprised PBMCs, sampled before TCRalphabeta/CD19-depleted stem cell transplant. The receptors were gathered from a boy in the first two years of life with Wiskott-Aldrich syndrome, due to receive a stem cell transplant. Each CDR3 is given with its conserved first and last residue. A D gene is named only where the DNA matches it firmly. Size is omitted from some rows. Given values are once, few, many or a class for expanded clones.

v_call,d_call,j_call,clone_size,cdr3_nt,cdr3_aa
TRBV5-1,-,TRBJ2-2,-,TGCGCCAGCAGCTTCAAGGGAACGAACACCGGGGAGCTGTTTTTT,CASSFKGTNTGELFF
TRBV24-1,TRBD2,TRBJ2-2,few,TGTGCCACCAGTGATTTGCCCTTAGCGGGAGAGGACACCGGGGAGCTGTTTTTT,CATSDLPLAGEDTGELFF
TRBV15,-,TRBJ1-1,few,TGTGCCACCAGCAACTCGGGACATATGAACACTGAAGCTTTCTTT,CATSNSGHMNTEAFF
TRBV5-1,TRBD2,TRBJ2-7,-,TGCGCCAGCAGCTATACTAGCGGGAGGGCCCCTGCCTACGAGCAGTACTTC,CASSYTSGRAPAYEQYF
TRBV5-1,TRBD2,TRBJ2-1,few,TGCGCCAGCAGCTTGGGGGTCAGGGAGGGTGAGCAGTTCTTC,CASSLGVREGEQFF
TRBV5-6,-,TRBJ1-1,few,TGTGCCAGCAACCCCTTAGGGGGACGGGCTGAAGCTTTCTTT,CASNPLGGRAEAFF
TRBV4-1,-,TRBJ2-5,-,TGCGCCAGCAGCCAAGAGATAAACCAAGAGACCCAGTACTTC,CASSQEINQETQYF
TRBV15,-,TRBJ1-5,-,TGTGCCACCAGCAGAGATTTCTCCGAGTATGGTCAGCCCCAGCATTTT,CATSRDFSEYGQPQHF
TRBV5-1,-,TRBJ1-1,-,TGCGCCAGCAGCCGGGACATTGACACTGAAGCTTTCTTT,CASSRDIDTEAFF
TRBV6-1,-,TRBJ1-2,-,TGTGCCAGCAGAAAAAGGACCGAGCCCTATGGCTACACCTTC,CASRKRTEPYGYTF
TRBV9,-,TRBJ2-1,-,TGTGCCAGCAGCATAACGATACGGACATCAACTGCCTCCTACAATGAGCAGTTCTTC,CASSITIRTSTASYNEQFF
TRBV12-3/TRBV12-4,-,TRBJ2-4,few,TGTGCCAGCAGTCCTAGGGTAGGAAACATTCAGTACTTC,CASSPRVGNIQYF
TRBV18,TRBD2,TRBJ2-2,-,TGTGCCAGCTCACCAATGGCTAGCGGCAGCACCGGGGAGCTGTTTTTT,CASSPMASGSTGELFF
TRBV29-1,-,TRBJ1-1,-,TGCAGCGTTGACAGCCCGGAGGCCACTGAAGCTTTCTTT,CSVDSPEATEAFF
TRBV12-3/TRBV12-4,-,TRBJ2-2,-,TGTGCCAGCAGTTCTCAGGAAACCGGGGAGCTGTTTTTT,CASSSQETGELFF
TRBV20-1,-,TRBJ2-7,-,TGCAGCCCCAGGGGGGGAAGCTCCTACGAGCAGTACTTC,CSPRGGSSYEQYF
TRBV5-1,TRBD1,TRBJ1-1,-,TGCGCCAGCAGCTTCCGGACAGGGGGGGCGAACACTGAAGCTTTCTTT,CASSFRTGGANTEAFF
TRBV20-1,TRBD2,TRBJ2-7,few,TGCAGTGCTTTACCCGGGACTAGTATCGAGCAGTACTTC,CSALPGTSIEQYF
TRBV12-3/TRBV12-4,-,TRBJ2-7,few,TGTGCCAGGATGGGGGGCGTCCGGTACGAGCAGTACTTC,CARMGGVRYEQYF
TRBV9,-,TRBJ2-1,few,TGTGCCAGCAGCGTAGCATCGTATAGCTCCTACAATGAGCAGTTCTTC,CASSVASYSSYNEQFF
TRBV12-3/TRBV12-4,TRBD2,TRBJ2-1,-,TGTGCCAGCAGTCGGTCCGTAGCGGGAGGTAATCGAAATGAGCAGTTCTTC,CASSRSVAGGNRNEQFF
TRBV5-1,-,TRBJ2-1,-,TGCGCCAGCAGCCCCATCGGGTCCTACAATGAGCAGTTCTTC,CASSPIGSYNEQFF
TRBV5-1,TRBD2,TRBJ2-1,few,TGCGCCAGCAGCCCTAAAGCGGGACTAGCGTATCGTAATGAGCAGTTCTTC,CASSPKAGLAYRNEQFF
TRBV6-1,-,TRBJ2-7,few,TGTGCCAGCAGTGGTCACGAGCAGTACTTC,CASSGHEQYF
TRBV12-3/TRBV12-4,-,TRBJ2-2,-,TGTGCCAGCAGTTTTTTCGGGGAGCTGTTTTTT,CASSFFGELFF
TRBV6-5,TRBD1,TRBJ2-1,-,TGTGCCAGCAGTTTACGGGACAGGGCCTACAATGAGCAGTTCTTC,CASSLRDRAYNEQFF
TRBV5-1,-,TRBJ1-1,few,TGCGCCAGCAGCCTCGACAGGAGCCACACGGGGGCTTTCTTT,CASSLDRSHTGAFF
TRBV11-2,-,TRBJ2-2,many,TGTGCCAGCAGCTTAGTTTTAGGGGCCACCGGGGAGCTGTTTTTT,CASSLVLGATGELFF
TRBV7-2,-,TRBJ2-1,few,TGTGCCAGCAGCCTGGACGCATACAATGAGCAGTTCTTC,CASSLDAYNEQFF
TRBV12-3/TRBV12-4,TRBD2,TRBJ2-1,-,TGTGCCAGCAGTAAGAGCGGGAGCGTATCTGAGCAGTTCTTC,CASSKSGSVSEQFF
TRBV9,-,TRBJ2-1,-,TGTGCCAGCAGCGTAGCCGGGATAGCGTCGCATGAGCAGTTCTTC,CASSVAGIASHEQFF
TRBV5-1,TRBD2,TRBJ2-7,-,TGCGCCAGCAGCTTGAGGAGCGGGAGCAACGAGCAGTACTTC,CASSLRSGSNEQYF
TRBV12-3/TRBV12-4,TRBD1,TRBJ1-5,once,TGTGCCAGCAGTTTAGGGGCAGGGGGCGAACAGCCCCAGCATTTT,CASSLGAGGEQPQHF
TRBV12-3/TRBV12-4,TRBD1,TRBJ2-7,-,TGTGCCAGCAGTTTAGGGGACAGGTCAACCCAGTACTTC,CASSLGDRSTQYF
TRBV5-1,-,TRBJ2-1,few,TGCGCCAGCAGCTTGCGGGAGCTTAAAGGGAATGAGCAGTTCTTC,CASSLRELKGNEQFF
TRBV28,TRBD2,TRBJ2-7,-,TGTGCCAGCAGTTTAGTCGGGAAGGGACTAGCGATTGGTGAGCAGTACTTC,CASSLVGKGLAIGEQYF
TRBV28,-,TRBJ2-1,few,TGTGCCAGCAACGTGGAGGGAGAGCAGTTCTTC,CASNVEGEQFF
TRBV5-1,-,TRBJ2-1,-,TGCGCCAGCAGCCTCCGGGACCCTAAGCACAATGAGCAGTTCTTC,CASSLRDPKHNEQFF
TRBV20-1,-,TRBJ2-3,-,TGCAGTGCTCTACGTGGGGCTAGCACAGATACGCAGTATTTT,CSALRGASTDTQYF